The subject of this entry is one T cell receptor (beta chain). Its antigen remains unknown. These data originate in a study of regulatory and conventional T cells in RAG deficiency. Blood CD4+ CD25-low CD127-high conventional T cells supplied the genomic DNA template. Sequencing used immunoSEQ multiplex PCR; TCRdb keeps in-frame clones, though not all of them. The sample has approximately 28,000 clones; roughly 96% are singletons. Study findings and constraints: Control T-cell subsets had markedly higher Shannon entropy and lower Simpson indices than RAG-deficient patients. Shorter CDR3s in all patient subsets; >75% Treg-Tconv overlap in Omenn.

Between the trimmed V and J ends, which lost 0 bases and 0 bases, there was a span of 6 bases. The length of the CDR3 is 14 residues. Looked up from germline, CDR1 is SGHRS and CDR2 is YFSETQ. This sample also belongs to another study, concerning regulatory T cells. That source notes: Amplification used 52 TRBV primers and 13 TRBJ primers.

Input material: CD25- CD4+ T cells sorted from blood. The chain combines TRBV5-1 with TRBJ1-1; the D is unclear. This TCR was recovered from a human donor in good health. Here the CDR3 DNA reads TGCGCCAGCAGCTTGGAACAGCTGAACACTGAAGCTTTCTTT. Its protein product is CASSLEQLNTEAFF.